This T cell receptor (beta chain) was captured in a study of shared clonotypes between healthy human individuals. Some clones are missing from TCRdb's copy, which holds only in-frame ones; the method was immunoSEQ multiplex PCR. The sample records just over 2,000,000 clones, roughly 95% being singletons. The CDR3 has 15 residues. Between the trimmed V and J ends, which lost 0 bases and 0 bases, there was a span of 10 bases. Germline V gene sequence: CDR1 SGDLS, CDR2 YYNGEE. CD45RA+ naive and CD45RA-negative memory subsets were separated from CD4+ cells. In its sample, this clone was seen once. The antigen remains undetermined. Study-level results: Clonotypes not shared had lower generation probabilities than those common to all four donors.

The origin of this receptor is a young man in good health. The J gene is TRBJ2-7, the V gene TRBV9; unclear D gene. The material sequenced was naive CD4+ T cells sorted from blood. Indicated subset: CD45RA+ positively selected. DNA for the CDR3: TGTGCCAGCAGCGTAGTGATAGGTGACTCCTACGAGCAGTACTTC. Translated, it gives CASSVVIGDSYEQYF.